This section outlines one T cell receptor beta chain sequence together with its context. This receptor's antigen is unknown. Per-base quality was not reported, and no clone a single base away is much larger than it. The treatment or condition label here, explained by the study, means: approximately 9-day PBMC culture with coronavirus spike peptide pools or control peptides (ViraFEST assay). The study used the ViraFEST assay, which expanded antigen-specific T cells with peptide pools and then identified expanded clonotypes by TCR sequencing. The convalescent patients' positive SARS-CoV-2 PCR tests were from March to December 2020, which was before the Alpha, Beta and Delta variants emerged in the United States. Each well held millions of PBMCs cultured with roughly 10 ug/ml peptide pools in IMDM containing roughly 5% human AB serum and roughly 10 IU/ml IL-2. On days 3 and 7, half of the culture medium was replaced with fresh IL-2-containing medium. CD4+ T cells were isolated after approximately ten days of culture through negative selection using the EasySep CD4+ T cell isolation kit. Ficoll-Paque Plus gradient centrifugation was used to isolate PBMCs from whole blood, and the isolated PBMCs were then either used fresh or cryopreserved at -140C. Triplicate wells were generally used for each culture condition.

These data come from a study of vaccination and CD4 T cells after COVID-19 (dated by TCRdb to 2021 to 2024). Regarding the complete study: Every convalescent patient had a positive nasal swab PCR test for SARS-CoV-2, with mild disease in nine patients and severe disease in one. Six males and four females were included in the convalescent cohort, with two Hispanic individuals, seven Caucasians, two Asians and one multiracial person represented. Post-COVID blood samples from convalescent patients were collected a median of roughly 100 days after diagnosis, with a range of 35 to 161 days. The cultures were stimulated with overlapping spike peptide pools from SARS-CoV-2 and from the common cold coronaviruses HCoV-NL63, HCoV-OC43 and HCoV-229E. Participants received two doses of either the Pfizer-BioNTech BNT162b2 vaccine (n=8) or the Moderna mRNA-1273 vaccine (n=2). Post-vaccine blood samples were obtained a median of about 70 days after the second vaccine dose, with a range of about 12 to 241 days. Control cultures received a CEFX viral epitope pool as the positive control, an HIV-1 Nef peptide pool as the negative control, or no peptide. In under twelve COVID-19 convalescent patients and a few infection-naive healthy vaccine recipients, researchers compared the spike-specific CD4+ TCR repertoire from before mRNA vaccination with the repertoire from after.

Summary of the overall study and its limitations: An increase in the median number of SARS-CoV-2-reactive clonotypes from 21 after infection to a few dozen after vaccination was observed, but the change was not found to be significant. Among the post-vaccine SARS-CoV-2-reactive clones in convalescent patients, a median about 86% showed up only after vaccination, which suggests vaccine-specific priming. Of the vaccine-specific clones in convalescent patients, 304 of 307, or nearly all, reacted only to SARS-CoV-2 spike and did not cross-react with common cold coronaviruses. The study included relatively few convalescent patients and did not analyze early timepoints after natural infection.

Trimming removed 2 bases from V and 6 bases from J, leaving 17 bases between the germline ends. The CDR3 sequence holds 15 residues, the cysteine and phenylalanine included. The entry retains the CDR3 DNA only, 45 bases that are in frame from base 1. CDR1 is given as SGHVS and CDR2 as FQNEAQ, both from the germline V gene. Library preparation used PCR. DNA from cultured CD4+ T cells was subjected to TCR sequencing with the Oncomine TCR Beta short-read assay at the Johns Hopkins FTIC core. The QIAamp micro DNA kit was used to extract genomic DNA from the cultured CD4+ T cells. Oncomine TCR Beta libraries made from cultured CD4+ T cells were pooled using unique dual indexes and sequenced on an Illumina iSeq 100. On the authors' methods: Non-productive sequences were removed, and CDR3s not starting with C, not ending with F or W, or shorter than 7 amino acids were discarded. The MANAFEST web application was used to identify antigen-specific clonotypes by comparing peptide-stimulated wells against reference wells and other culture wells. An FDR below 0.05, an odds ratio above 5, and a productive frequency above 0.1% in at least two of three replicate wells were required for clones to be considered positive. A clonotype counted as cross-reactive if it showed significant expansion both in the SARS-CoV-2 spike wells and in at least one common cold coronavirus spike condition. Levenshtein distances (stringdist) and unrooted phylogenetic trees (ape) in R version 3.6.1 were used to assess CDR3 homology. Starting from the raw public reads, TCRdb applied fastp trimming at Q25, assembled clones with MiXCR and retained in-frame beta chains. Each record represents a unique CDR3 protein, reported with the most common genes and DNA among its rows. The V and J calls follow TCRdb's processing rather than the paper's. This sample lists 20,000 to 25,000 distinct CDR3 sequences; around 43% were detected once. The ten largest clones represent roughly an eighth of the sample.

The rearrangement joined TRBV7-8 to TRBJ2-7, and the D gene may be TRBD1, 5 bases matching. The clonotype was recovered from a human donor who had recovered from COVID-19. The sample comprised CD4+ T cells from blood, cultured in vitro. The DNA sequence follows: TGTGCCAGCAGCTTATATACGTGGGGCTCCGGCGAGCAGTACTTC. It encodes CASSLYTWGSGEQYF.